This record covers a single T cell receptor beta chain. These data originate in a study of T cell responses to AZD1222 COVID-19 vaccine. Profiled with immunoSEQ multiplex PCR; TCRdb holds only in-frame clones, not every one. The data hold about 68,000 clones, with around 80% observed a single time. This CDR3 is built from 17 residues. This clonotype originated in an adult in good health. The rearrangement joins TRBV7-5 to TRBJ1-1; the table calls TRBD1, which could not be checked here. TRBV7-5 is a pseudogene segment. Sample: peripheral blood, taken on day 0 of AZD1222 vaccination. The CDR3 here is CARSSRGSLGENTEAFF. Written as DNA, the CDR3 is TGTGCCAGAAGCTCCAGGGGTTCGTTGGGAGAGAACACTGAAGCTTTCTTT.